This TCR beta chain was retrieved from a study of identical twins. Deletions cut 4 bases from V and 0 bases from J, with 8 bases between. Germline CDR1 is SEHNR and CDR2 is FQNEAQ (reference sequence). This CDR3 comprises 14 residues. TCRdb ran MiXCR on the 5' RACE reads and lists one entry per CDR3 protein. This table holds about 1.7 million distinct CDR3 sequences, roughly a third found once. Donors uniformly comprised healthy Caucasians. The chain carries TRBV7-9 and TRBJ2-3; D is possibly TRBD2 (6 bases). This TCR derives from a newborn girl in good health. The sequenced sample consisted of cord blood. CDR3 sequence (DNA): TGTGCCAGCAGCTGGGACTTTAGCACAGATACGCAGTATTTT. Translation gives CASSWDFSTDTQYF.